This T cell receptor beta chain was sequenced during a study of shared clonotypes between healthy human individuals. At the level of the study: Participating donors consisted of a couple of women and three men aged 18 to 49.

CD45RO-negative, CCR7-positively selected cells formed the naive CD8 fraction, excluding terminally differentiated effector memory CD45RA+ cells. Healthy HIV-negative adults with no recent acute infections or vaccinations were recruited as donors. To note about this clone: Its antigen is unidentified. Other nucleotide sequences from this sample produce the same CDR3.

Some clones are missing from TCRdb's copy, which holds only in-frame ones; the method was immunoSEQ multiplex PCR. The table lists roughly 590,000 clones, about 95% of them singletons, with about 0.11% in the top ten. Points from the study as a whole: Among non-shared clonotypes, generation probabilities were lower than among those shared by all four donors. Clonotype sharing among donors was thought likely to change with sequencing depth.

The CDR3 totals 14 residues. Between the trimmed V and J ends, which lost 5 bases and 1 base, there was a span of 12 bases. Germline assignment: CDR1 MNHEY and CDR2 SMNVEV (reference sequence). Input material: naive CD8+ T cells sorted from blood. The chain carries TRBV27 and TRBJ2-7; TRBD2 is a possible D gene (6 bases). This clonotype was obtained from a woman aged 25-40 years in good health. CDR3 coding DNA: TGTGCCAGCAGTCAAACTGGGGGGTCCTACGAGCAGTACTTC. It translates to CASSQTGGSYEQYF.